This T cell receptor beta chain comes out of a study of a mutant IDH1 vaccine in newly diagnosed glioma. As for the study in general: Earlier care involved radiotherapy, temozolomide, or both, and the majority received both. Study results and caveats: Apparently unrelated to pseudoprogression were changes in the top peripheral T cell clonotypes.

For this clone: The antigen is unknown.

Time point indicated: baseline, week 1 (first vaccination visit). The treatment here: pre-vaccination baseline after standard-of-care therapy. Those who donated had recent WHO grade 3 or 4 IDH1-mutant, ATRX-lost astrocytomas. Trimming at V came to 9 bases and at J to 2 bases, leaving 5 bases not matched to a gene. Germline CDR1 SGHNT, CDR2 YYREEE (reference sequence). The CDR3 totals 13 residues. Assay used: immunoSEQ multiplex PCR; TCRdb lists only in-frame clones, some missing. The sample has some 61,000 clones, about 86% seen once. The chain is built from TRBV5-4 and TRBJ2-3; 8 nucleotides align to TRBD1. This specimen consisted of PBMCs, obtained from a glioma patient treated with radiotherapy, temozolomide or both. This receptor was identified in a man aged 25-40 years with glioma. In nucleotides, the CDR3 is TGTGCCACTACGGACAGGGCCACAGATACGCAGTATTTT. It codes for CATTDRATDTQYF.